This TCR beta chain comes out of a study of cytomegalovirus exposure and HLA in healthy donors. Findings of the study overall: Many donors shared some public TCRs, even though most TCR sequences were rare.

This clone was seen a single time. Its cognate antigen is unknown. Germline V gene sequence: CDR1 LNHDA, CDR2 SQIVND (reference sequence). After removal of 1 base from V and 2 bases from J, the junction contained 12 bases not matched to a gene. The CDR3 spans 19 residues. In the PCR, 60 Vbeta and 13 Jbeta primers were used. Measured with immunoSEQ multiplex PCR; TCRdb has only the in-frame clones, and not every one. The sample carries over 110,000 clones, approximately 78% recorded once. Source material: PBMCs. The gene calls are TRBV19 and TRBJ2-1; 9 bases are shared with TRBD2. The TCR sequence derives from a woman aged 35 to 49 in good health and CMV-seropositive. CDR3 bases: TGTGCCAGTAGTATAGGCTCCATTTTAGCGGGAGCCCCCTACAATGAGCAGTTCTTC. Encoded protein: CASSIGSILAGAPYNEQFF.